This T cell receptor beta chain was retrieved from a study of cytomegalovirus exposure and HLA in healthy donors. The PCR was carried out with 60 Vbeta primers and 13 Jbeta primers. Clones were read by immunoSEQ multiplex PCR, and TCRdb kept only the in-frame ones, dropping some. This sample has about 120,000 clones, with approximately 80% found just once. Trimming left V 8 bases short and J 2 bases short, with 5 bases between. This CDR3 has 11 residues. Germline CDR1 is SNHLY and CDR2 is FYNNEI. The chain couples TRBV2 to TRBJ2-3; D gene ambiguous. Sequenced: PBMCs. The TCR comes from a middle-aged man in good health and CMV-seropositive. As DNA, the CDR3 is TGTGCCAGCCACTACACAGATACGCAGTATTTT. Protein sequence: CASHYTDTQYF. The full variable domain, completed using reference TRBV2 and TRBJ2-3, is EPEVTQTPSHQVTQMGQEVILRCVPISNHLYFYWYRQILGQKVEFLVSFYNNEISEKSEIFDDQFSVERPDGSNFTLKIRSTKLEDSAMYFCASHYTDTQYFGPGTRLTVL.